The 6 T cell receptor beta chains reported below all come from one sample, sequenced in a study of T cell responses to AZD1222 COVID-19 vaccine (dated by TCRdb to the early 2020s). The library relied on the immunoSEQ multiplex PCR assay. TCRdb stores this immuneACCESS table with in-frame sequences only. Part of the clones is absent; in the studies checked, under half of the shortfall reflects unresolved V genes, and no reason is known for the rest. In this sample the table shows roughly 150,000 clones, approximately 90% of which occur a single time. More than 3% of the sample is taken by the ten largest. The sample's time point label, in plain terms: baseline before first vaccination. This sample's treatment or condition label indicates: meningococcal conjugate vaccine given as trial control. The sequencing here drew on peripheral blood, taken on day 0 of MenACWY control vaccination. All receptors derive from an adult in good health.

J is TRBJ1-2 and V is TRBV30; D unresolved. The V and J ends lost 0 bases and 8 bases respectively, with 19 bases between them. Germline assignment: CDR1 GTSNPN and CDR2 SVGIG (reference sequence). This CDR3 comprises 15 residues. In DNA, the CDR3 is TGTGCCTGGAGTGTAGGTCTTGGGTCCCCCAAGGGCTACACCTTC. This gives the protein CAWSVGLGSPKGYTF.

The V and J genes are TRBV19 and TRBJ1-2; no definite D call. This CDR3 comprises 14 residues. In germline, CDR1 is LNHDA, CDR2 SQIVND (reference sequence). The ends were cut back, 1 base at V and 3 bases at J, with 9 bases in the middle. The CDR3 loop reads CASSIAAGHYGYTF. The CDR3, as DNA: TGTGCCAGTAGTATAGCGGCCGGTCACTATGGCTACACCTTC.

V usage is TRBV5-1 and J usage is TRBJ2-6; D unresolved. This CDR3 is built from 14 residues. V lost 1 base to trimming and J lost 0 bases, with 2 bases between them. Germline CDR1 SGHRS, CDR2 YFSETQ. CDR3 in DNA: TGCGCCAGCAGCTTGAGCTCTGGGGCCAACGTCCTGACTTTC. Its translation is CASSLSSGANVLTF. The full variable domain, rest sourced from reference TRBV5-1 and TRBJ2-6, is KAGVTQTPRYLIKTRGQQVTLSCSPISGHRSVSWYQQTPGQGLQFLFEYFSETQRNKGNFPGRFSGRQFSNSRSEMNVSTLELGDSALYLCASSLSSGANVLTFGAGSRLTVL.

This clone was observed once. CDR3 in amino acids: CASSARGGQGYF. CDR3 nucleotide sequence: TGTGCCAGCAGTGCCCGGGGGGGACAGGGCTACTTC. The chain links TRBV12-3 or TRBV12-4 to TRBJ2-7; perhaps TRBD1 as D (9 bases). With 5 bases removed from V and 13 bases from J, the gap between germline ends came to 18 bases. The CDR3 spans 12 residues.

As concerns this clone: The junction shows a germline mismatch at one end, possibly a read error. V is TRBV29-1 and J is TRBJ2-7, with 8 bases aligning to TRBD1. CDR3 length equals 10 residues. Germline V CDR1 and CDR2: SQVTM, ANQGSEA. CDR3: CSVVCGQGGF. CDR3 bases: TGCAGCGTTGTCTGCGGACAGGGTGGTTTC.

The table lists this clone with a few counts. The chain joins TRBV18 to TRBJ1-1; 9 positions agree with TRBD1. The CDR3 spans 14 residues. Germline assignment: CDR1 KGHSH and CDR2 LQKENI. The J segment lost 1 base and the V segment lost 4 bases, leaving 1 base of the junction unmatched. This CDR3 is CASSRGQGNTEAFF. The CDR3 bases are TGTGCCAGCTCACGGGGACAGGGGAACACTGAAGCTTTCTTT.